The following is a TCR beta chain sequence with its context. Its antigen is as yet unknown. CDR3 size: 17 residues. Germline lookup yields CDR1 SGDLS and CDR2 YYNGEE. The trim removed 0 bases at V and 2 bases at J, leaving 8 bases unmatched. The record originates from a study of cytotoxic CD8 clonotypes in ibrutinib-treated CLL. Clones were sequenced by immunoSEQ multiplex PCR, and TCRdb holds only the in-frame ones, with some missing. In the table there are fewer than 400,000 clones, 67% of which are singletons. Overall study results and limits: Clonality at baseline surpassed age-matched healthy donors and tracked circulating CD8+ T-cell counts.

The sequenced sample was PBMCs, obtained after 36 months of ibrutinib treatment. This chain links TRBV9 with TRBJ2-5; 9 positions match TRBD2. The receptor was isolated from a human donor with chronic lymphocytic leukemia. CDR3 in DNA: TGTGCCAGCAGCGTAGGAATTAGCGGGGGTTTACAAGAGACCCAGTACTTC. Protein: CASSVGISGGLQETQYF.